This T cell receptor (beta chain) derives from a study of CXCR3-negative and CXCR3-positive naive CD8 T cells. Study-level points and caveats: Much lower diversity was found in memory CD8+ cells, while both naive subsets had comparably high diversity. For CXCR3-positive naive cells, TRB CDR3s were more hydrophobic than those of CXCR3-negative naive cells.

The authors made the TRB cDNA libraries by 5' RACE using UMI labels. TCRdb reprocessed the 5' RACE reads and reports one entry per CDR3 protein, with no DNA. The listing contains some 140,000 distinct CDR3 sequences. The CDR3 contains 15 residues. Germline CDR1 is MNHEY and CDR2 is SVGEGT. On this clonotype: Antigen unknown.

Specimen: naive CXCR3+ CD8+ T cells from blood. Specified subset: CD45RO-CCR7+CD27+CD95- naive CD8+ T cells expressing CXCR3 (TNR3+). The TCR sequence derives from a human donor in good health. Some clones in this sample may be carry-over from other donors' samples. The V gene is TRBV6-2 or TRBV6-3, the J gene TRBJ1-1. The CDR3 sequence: CASSYSDSPRTEAFF.